One sample yielded the 9 T cell receptor beta chains listed below, sequenced in a study of beta chain features in type 1 diabetes. Study outcomes and limitations: A moderate, significant TCRB CDR3 shortening appeared in type 1 diabetes across four CD4+ subsets.

The sequenced template was cDNA made from the entire isolated RNA. Only in-frame clones appear in the TCRdb table, and some are missing; sequencing was by immunoSEQ multiplex PCR. The repertoire holds hundreds of thousands of clones, with roughly 10% as singletons. Their antigens are not known. What was sequenced was naive CD4+ T cells from blood. The source of these receptors is a man younger than 45 with type 1 diabetes.

V is TRBV23-1 and J is TRBJ2-3; TRBD1 matches 7 bases. TRBV23-1 is noted as an ORF with a role that remains uncertain. V lost 6 bases, J lost 5 bases, and 2 bases stayed unmatched. The length of the CDR3 is 12 residues. The DNA of the CDR3 is TGCGCCAGCAGAAACAGGGGAGATACGCAGTATTTT. Translated, it gives CASRNRGDTQYF.

The CDR3 sequence is CASSYWGQGPYEQYF. CDR3 coding DNA: TGTGCCAGCAGTTACTGGGGACAGGGCCCCTACGAGCAGTACTTC. The chain uses TRBV6-5 and TRBJ2-7, with 9 positions matching TRBD1. V was clipped by 1 base and J by 2 bases; unmatched bases: 3. Germline loops: CDR1 MNHEY, CDR2 SVGAGI. This CDR3 has 15 residues.

This rearrangement joins TRBV28 to TRBJ2-7, with TRBD1 matching 11 bases. Germline V lookup: CDR1 MDHEN, CDR2 SYDVKM. J gave up 2 bases and V 4 bases, and 4 bases lay outside the gene matches. This CDR3 contains 15 residues. The CDR3 DNA is TGTGCCAGCAGTTGGGGACAGGGGGTCCCCTACGAGCAGTACTTC. Its translation is CASSWGQGVPYEQYF.

This clone was counted only a few times. CDR3: CASSGALYGDNEQFF. The DNA of the CDR3 is TGTGCCAGCAGTGGGGCCCTATACGGGGACAATGAGCAGTTCTTC. J is TRBJ2-1 and V is TRBV25-1; tentatively, D is TRBD2 (5 bases). CDR3 length: 15 residues. Deletions cut 4 bases from V and 5 bases from J, with 15 bases between. Germline V gives CDR1 MGHDK, CDR2 SYGVNS.

In this sample, this clone turned up a few times. The chain carries TRBV5-1 and TRBJ2-4; 9 nucleotides line up with TRBD1. This CDR3 comprises 14 residues. The V gene's germline CDR1 is SGHRS and CDR2 YFSETQ. Trimming at V came to 4 bases and at J to 7 bases, leaving 6 bases not matched to a gene. This CDR3 reads CASSQGTGSNIQYF. Here the CDR3 DNA reads TGCGCCAGCAGCCAAGGGACAGGGTCGAACATTCAGTACTTC.

The rearrangement links TRBV7-8 to TRBJ2-7, with 7 bases identical to TRBD1. V lost 5 bases to trimming and J lost 0 bases; unmatched junction nucleotides: 16. This CDR3 region has 18 residues. Germline V gene sequence: CDR1 SGHVS, CDR2 FQNEAQ. CDR3 DNA: TGTGCCAGCAGCGTAGGTAGGGTACTCGGACAGGACTCCTACGAGCAGTACTTC. This sequence encodes CASSVGRVLGQDSYEQYF.

This CDR3 is CASSTGTAVIAEAFF. Here the CDR3 DNA reads TGTGCCAGCAGTACTGGGACAGCCGTTATTGCTGAAGCTTTCTTT. V and J are TRBV6-5 and TRBJ1-1; the match to TRBD1 covers 7 bases. The length of the CDR3 is 15 residues. CDR1 is MNHEY and CDR2 is SVGAGI in the germline V gene. The V segment lost 5 bases and the J segment 6 bases; nucleotides outside the gene matches: 12.

This clone was found a few times. The chain is built from TRBV30 and TRBJ1-4; D is undetermined. V lost 3 bases and J lost 8, with 10 bases in between. CDR1 is GTSNPN, CDR2 SVGIG, per germline (reference sequence). The CDR3 is 12 amino acids. This CDR3 is CAWRRAREKLFF. The CDR3 coding sequence is TGTGCCTGGAGGAGGGCTCGGGAAAAACTGTTTTTT.

The chain recombines TRBV7-9 with TRBJ1-1, with D possibly being TRBD1 (6 bases). Trimming stripped 6 bases from V and 4 bases from J, with 12 bases between. The CDR3 is 13 amino acids. Germline lookup yields CDR1 SEHNR and CDR2 FQNEAQ (reference sequence). The CDR3 region has the DNA TGTGCCAGCAGTACAGGGAGGGTCACTGAAGCTTTCTTT. The encoded protein is CASSTGRVTEAFF.